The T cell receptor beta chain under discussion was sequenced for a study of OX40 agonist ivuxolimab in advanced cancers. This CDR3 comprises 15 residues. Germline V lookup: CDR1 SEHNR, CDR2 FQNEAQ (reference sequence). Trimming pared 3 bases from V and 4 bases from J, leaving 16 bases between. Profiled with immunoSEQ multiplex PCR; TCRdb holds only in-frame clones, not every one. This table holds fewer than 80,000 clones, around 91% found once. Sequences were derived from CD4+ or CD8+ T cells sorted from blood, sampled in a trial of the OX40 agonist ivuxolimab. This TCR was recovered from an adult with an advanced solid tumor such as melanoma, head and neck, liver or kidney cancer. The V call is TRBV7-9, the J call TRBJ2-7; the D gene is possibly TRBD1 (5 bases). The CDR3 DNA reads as TGTGCCAGCAGCTTCGACAGTTCCGGACGGTACGAGCAGTACTTC. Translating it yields CASSFDSSGRYEQYF.